A single sample is the source of the 27 T cell receptor beta chains below, sequenced in a study of cytomegalovirus exposure and HLA in healthy donors (dated by TCRdb to about 2017). The method was the immunoSEQ multiplex PCR assay. The table was pulled from immuneACCESS by TCRdb, which kept in-frame rearrangements only. Such tables lose some clones; where checked, under half of the loss comes from unresolved V genes, and the rest has no known cause. Present in this sample are about 150,000 clones, about 80% of which were seen just once. Around 27% of the sample goes to the ten largest clones. The sample consisted of PBMCs. The source is a man aged 25 to 40 in good health and CMV-seropositive.

This chain links TRBV19 with TRBJ2-2; 11 positions agree with TRBD1. Germline V CDR1 and CDR2: LNHDA, SQIVND (reference sequence). The CDR3 extends over 15 amino acids. The ends lost 3 bases at V and 7 bases at J; junction bases unmatched: 4. The CDR3 bases are TGTGCCAGTAGTATGGGGACAGGGGGAATCGGGGAGCTGTTTTTT. This encodes CASSMGTGGIGELFF.

The chain joins TRBV18 to TRBJ1-1; 8 bases are shared with TRBD1. CDR3 size: 13 residues. V trimming: 3 bases; J trimming: 4 bases; junction bases outside the gene matches: 1. Germline-derived CDR1 and CDR2 are KGHSH and LQKENI. CDR3 DNA sequence: TGTGCCAGCTCACCTCAGGGGGCCACTGAAGCTTTCTTT. Translating it yields CASSPQGATEAFF.

The V and J genes are TRBV5-1 and TRBJ2-1, with 9 bases matching TRBD2. CDR3 length equals 15 residues. Germline CDR1 and CDR2: SGHRS and YFSETQ. The ends lost 4 bases at V and 0 bases at J; junction bases unmatched: 2. Here the CDR3 reads CASSLAGSSYNEQFF. CDR3 bases: TGCGCCAGCAGCCTAGCGGGGAGCTCCTACAATGAGCAGTTCTTC.

The rearrangement uses TRBV2 and TRBJ2-7; no firm D call. Trimming took off 4 bases at V and 0 bases at J, with 16 bases between the two ends. From germline, CDR1 is SNHLY and CDR2 FYNNEI. This CDR3 is built from 16 residues. Written as DNA, the CDR3 is TGTGCCAGCAGTGGATCTAGAGCCCGATCCTCCTACGAGCAGTACTTC. This translates into CASSGSRARSSYEQYF.

The chain carries TRBV10-3 and TRBJ1-2; TRBD1 agrees at 9 bases. Germline V lookup: CDR1 ENHRY, CDR2 SYGVKD. The CDR3 contains 15 residues. Trimming cost V 6 bases and J 4 bases; bases outside gene matches: 9. The CDR3 region has the DNA TGTGCCATCAGCCCGTCGGGACAGGGAGTCTATGGCTACACCTTC. Protein: CAISPSGQGVYGYTF.

This rearrangement joins TRBV7-9 to TRBJ1-5; no firm D call. The CDR3 spans 14 residues. V lost 5 bases and J 5 bases, leaving 13 bases between the germline ends. Germline V CDR1 and CDR2: SEHNR, FQNEAQ (reference sequence). In nucleotides, the CDR3 is TGTGCCAGCAGCCAAGGCAGGAAGGATCAGCCCCAGCATTTT. It is translated as CASSQGRKDQPQHF.

J is TRBJ1-1 and V is TRBV19; possible D gene TRBD1, 6 bases. The germline V and J ends were trimmed by 6 bases and 0 bases, with 14 bases remaining between them. The CDR3 extends over 15 amino acids. CDR1 is LNHDA, CDR2 SQIVND, per germline (reference sequence). DNA for the CDR3: TGTGCCAGTAGCTGGTTCCGACAGGTGAACACTGAAGCTTTCTTT. It encodes CASSWFRQVNTEAFF. The full variable domain, its missing parts supplied by reference TRBV19 and TRBJ1-1, is DGGITQSPKYLFRKEGQNVTLSCEQNLNHDAMYWYRQDPGQGLRLIYYSQIVNDFQKGDIAEGYSVSREKKESFPLTVTSAQKNPTAFYLCASSWFRQVNTEAFFGQGTRLTVV.

The chain has TRBV5-5 and TRBJ2-7; D possibly corresponds to TRBD2 (6 bases). This CDR3 contains 15 residues. V lost 0 bases and J lost 6, with 16 bases in between. CDR1 is SGHKS and CDR2 is YYEKEE in the germline V gene (reference sequence). As DNA, the CDR3 is TGTGCCAGCAGCTTGGAGGCGGGGTCAAGCTCCGAGCAGTACTTC. Translated, it gives CASSLEAGSSSEQYF.

The chain couples TRBV29-1 to TRBJ2-5; 7 positions match TRBD1. The CDR3 loop spans 13 amino acids. Germline V gives CDR1 SQVTM, CDR2 ANQGSEA. V lost 2 bases and J lost 4; bases outside the gene matches: 4. The CDR3 region is CSVERDSGETQYF. CDR3 coding DNA: TGCAGCGTTGAAAGGGACAGCGGAGAGACCCAGTACTTC.

The rearrangement uses TRBV11-3 and TRBJ2-1; maybe TRBD2 (6 bases). Trimming shortened V by 5 bases and J by 5 bases, and 13 bases separated the two germline ends. CDR1 SGHNT and CDR2 YENEEA come from the germline V gene. This CDR3 has 14 amino acids. The CDR3 nucleotides read TGTGCCAGCAGCCAAGGGACTCCAAACAATGAGCAGTTCTTC. It encodes CASSQGTPNNEQFF.

J is TRBJ2-5 and V is TRBV7-8; TRBD2 agrees at 7 bases. Per germline, CDR1 SGHVS and CDR2 FQNEAQ. The CDR3 covers 15 residues. Unmatched junction bases numbered 9, after V lost 5 bases and J lost 3 bases. The chain's CDR3 is CASSPSHAGEETQYF. CDR3 coding DNA: TGTGCCAGCAGCCCGTCCCACGCGGGAGAAGAGACCCAGTACTTC.

This chain links TRBV7-3 with TRBJ2-1, with 7 bases lining up with TRBD2. V shed 5 bases and J 4 bases; nucleotides not matched to a gene: 8. Germline V gene sequence: CDR1 SGHTA, CDR2 FQGTGA. The CDR3 has 15 residues. The DNA for the CDR3 is TGTGCCAGCAGCCCCAGCGGGATCGCGTACAATGAGCAGTTCTTC. It translates to CASSPSGIAYNEQFF.

This chain connects TRBV6-1 to TRBJ2-7, with 10 bases fitting TRBD1. Germline V gene data show CDR1 as MNHNS and CDR2 as SASEGT. This CDR3 spans 14 amino acids. The trim removed 5 bases at V and 4 bases at J, leaving 5 bases unmatched. DNA for the CDR3: TGTGCCAGCAGTACCGGACAGGGGGAATACGAGCAGTACTTC. This encodes CASSTGQGEYEQYF.

The rearrangement uses TRBV25-1 and TRBJ1-3; D perhaps matches TRBD1 (5 bases). This CDR3 comprises 15 residues. The germline CDR1 and CDR2 sequences are MGHDK and SYGVNS. V lost 4 bases to trimming and J lost 0 bases, with 10 bases between them. CDR3 region: CASSGAGNSGNTIYF. The CDR3 nucleotides read TGTGCCAGCAGTGGGGCAGGGAACTCTGGAAACACCATATATTTT.

The chain couples TRBV20-1 to TRBJ1-1; D gene ambiguous. Germline loops: CDR1 DFQATT, CDR2 SNEGSKA (reference sequence). The V end was cut by 5 bases, the J end by 10 bases, with 11 bases between. This CDR3 region has 10 residues. The DNA of the CDR3 is TGCAGTGCTGTGCGGGAGGGAGCTTTCTTT. Translating gives CSAVREGAFF.

This rearrangement joins TRBV2 to TRBJ2-1, with 8 bases aligning to TRBD2. The CDR3 consists of 16 residues. Germline V gene data show CDR1 as SNHLY and CDR2 as FYNNEI. Unmatched junction bases numbered 10, after V lost 5 bases and J lost 4 bases. The CDR3 sequence: CASSPERPSGYNEQFF. DNA for the CDR3: TGTGCCAGCAGTCCCGAACGCCCTAGCGGGTACAATGAGCAGTTCTTC.

The chain is built from TRBV6-6 and TRBJ1-1; 9 bases agree with TRBD1. Germline CDR1 reads MNHNY; CDR2 reads SVGAGI (reference sequence). J lost 6 bases, V lost 5 bases, and 13 bases had no gene match. There are 16 residues in the CDR3. CDR3 residues: CASSPLPGQGISEAFF. CDR3 sequence (DNA): TGTGCCAGCAGTCCACTCCCGGGACAGGGTATATCTGAAGCTTTCTTT.

The chain recombines TRBV5-1 with TRBJ2-2; D unclear. The CDR3 length is 15 residues. V was shortened by 4 bases and J by 5 bases, with 15 bases between the two germline ends. Germline lookup yields CDR1 SGHRS and CDR2 YFSETQ. The CDR3 coding sequence is TGCGCCAGCAGCGATAGTGGCAGGATAACCGGGGAGCTGTTTTTT. This gives the protein CASSDSGRITGELFF.

The chain is built from TRBV2 and TRBJ1-5; 9 nucleotides align to TRBD1. Germline lookup yields CDR1 SNHLY and CDR2 FYNNEI. The CDR3 runs to 15 residues. After removal of 7 bases from V and 2 bases from J, the junction contained 6 bases not matched to a gene. DNA for the CDR3: TGTGCCAGCAAACGGGACAGGGAACGCAATCAGCCCCAGCATTTT. This encodes CASKRDRERNQPQHF.

This sequence joins TRBV6-4 and TRBJ2-3; D uncertain. V was clipped by 6 bases and J by 1 base, with 8 bases between them. Germline assignment: CDR1 MRHNA and CDR2 SNTAGT. There are 13 residues in the CDR3. CDR3 DNA sequence: TGTGCCAGCAGCAACGAGGGCACAGATACGCAGTATTTT. Its protein product is CASSNEGTDTQYF.

The chain is built from TRBV2 and TRBJ2-3, with D perhaps matching TRBD2 (6 bases). CDR1 SNHLY and CDR2 FYNNEI come from the germline V gene. CDR3 length equals 15 residues. With 4 bases removed from V and 2 bases from J, the gap between germline ends came to 13 bases. The CDR3 nucleotides are TGTGCCAGCAGTGGAAGACTAGACGCCACAGATACGCAGTATTTT. Its protein is CASSGRLDATDTQYF.

The chain joins TRBV27 to TRBJ1-3; D unresolved. Germline CDR1 reads MNHEY; CDR2 reads SMNVEV (reference sequence). The V and J ends lost 3 bases and 4 bases respectively, with 22 bases between them. The CDR3 runs to 18 residues. The CDR3 coding sequence is TGTGCCAGCAGTTTTCGGGGTCCTGGGAGTAAACTCGGAAACACCATATATTTT. Translation gives CASSFRGPGSKLGNTIYF.

The rearrangement joins TRBV19 to TRBJ2-1; D might be TRBD1 (6 bases). The CDR3 is 14 amino acids. From germline, CDR1 is LNHDA and CDR2 SQIVND (reference sequence). V lost 2 bases and J lost 9, with 14 bases in between. CDR3 coding DNA: TGTGCCAGTAGTATAAGGAACAGGGCCAGTGAGCAGTTCTTC. Amino acids: CASSIRNRASEQFF.

This clone appeared many times. The V call is TRBV19, the J call TRBJ1-1; the D gene is possibly TRBD1 (5 bases). Germline loops: CDR1 LNHDA, CDR2 SQIVND (reference sequence). The CDR3 has 14 residues. V lost 4 bases to trimming and J lost 4 bases, with 13 bases between them. The CDR3 coding sequence is TGTGCCAGTAGTAGTTGGGGGGGAGGCACTGAAGCTTTCTTT. This encodes CASSSWGGGTEAFF.

V is TRBV7-6 and J is TRBJ2-2; TRBD1 matches at 9 bases. The CDR3 sequence is 16 residues long. Looked up from germline, CDR1 is SGHVS and CDR2 is FNYEAQ. V was clipped by 5 bases and J by 0 bases; unmatched bases: 4. This CDR3 reads CASSQGQGTNTGELFF. In DNA form, the CDR3 reads TGTGCCAGCAGCCAAGGACAGGGGACGAACACCGGGGAGCTGTTTTTT.

The genes are TRBV5-1 and TRBJ1-1; weak D call: TRBD1 (6 bases). Between the trimmed V and J ends, which lost 2 bases and 1 base, there was a span of 15 bases. This CDR3 region has 16 residues. Germline values: CDR1 SGHRS, CDR2 YFSETQ. CDR3 in amino acids: CASSFGQGHQNTEAFF. CDR3 DNA sequence: TGCGCCAGCAGCTTCGGCCAGGGACACCAGAACACTGAAGCTTTCTTT.

The rearrangement uses TRBV19 and TRBJ2-5, with 8 bases matching TRBD1. Trimming removed 8 bases from V and 5 bases from J; junction bases left unmatched: 7. Germline assignment: CDR1 LNHDA and CDR2 SQIVND (reference sequence). The CDR3 extends over 13 amino acids. The CDR3 DNA reads as TGTGCCAGTGCCGGACAGGGTCGTGAGACCCAGTACTTC. It is translated as CASAGQGRETQYF.